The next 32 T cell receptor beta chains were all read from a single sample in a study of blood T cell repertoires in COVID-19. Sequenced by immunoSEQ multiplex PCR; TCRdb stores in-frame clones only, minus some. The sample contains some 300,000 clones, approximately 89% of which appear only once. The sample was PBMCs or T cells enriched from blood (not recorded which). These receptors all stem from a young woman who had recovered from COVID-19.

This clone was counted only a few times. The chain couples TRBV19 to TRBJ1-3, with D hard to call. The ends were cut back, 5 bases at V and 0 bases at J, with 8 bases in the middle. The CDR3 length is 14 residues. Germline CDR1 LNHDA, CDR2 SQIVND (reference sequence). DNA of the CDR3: TGTGCCAGTAGTCTAGCTTACTCTGGAAACACCATATATTTT. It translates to CASSLAYSGNTIYF.

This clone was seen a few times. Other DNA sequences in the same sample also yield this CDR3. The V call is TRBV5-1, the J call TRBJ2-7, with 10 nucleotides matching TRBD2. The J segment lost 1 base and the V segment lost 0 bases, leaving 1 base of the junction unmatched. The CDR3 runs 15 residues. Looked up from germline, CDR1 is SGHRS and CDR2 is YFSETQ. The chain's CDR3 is CASSLEGLASYEQYF. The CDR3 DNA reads TGCGCCAGCAGCTTGGAGGGACTAGCGTCCTACGAGCAGTACTTC.

CDR3 nucleotide sequence: TGTGCCAGTCGGTATCAGGGCATGAACTCCTATGGCTACACCTTC. It encodes CASRYQGMNSYGYTF. V is TRBV28 and J is TRBJ1-2, with D perhaps matching TRBD1 (5 bases). This CDR3 is 15 amino acids long. V gave up 9 bases and J gave up 4 bases, with 21 bases separating them. CDR1 and CDR2 from the germline V gene are MDHEN and SYDVKM.

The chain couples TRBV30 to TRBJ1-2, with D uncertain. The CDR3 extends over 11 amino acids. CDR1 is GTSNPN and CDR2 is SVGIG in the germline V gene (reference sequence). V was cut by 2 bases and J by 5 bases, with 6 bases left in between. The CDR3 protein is CAWSSRYGYTF. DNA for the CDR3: TGTGCCTGGAGTTCCAGGTATGGCTACACCTTC.

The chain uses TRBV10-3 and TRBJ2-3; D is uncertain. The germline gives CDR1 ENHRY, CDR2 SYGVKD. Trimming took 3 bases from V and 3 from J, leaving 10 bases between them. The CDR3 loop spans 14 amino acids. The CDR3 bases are TGTGCCATCAGTGAAGAGGAGCGAACAGATACGCAGTATTTT. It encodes CAISEEERTDTQYF.

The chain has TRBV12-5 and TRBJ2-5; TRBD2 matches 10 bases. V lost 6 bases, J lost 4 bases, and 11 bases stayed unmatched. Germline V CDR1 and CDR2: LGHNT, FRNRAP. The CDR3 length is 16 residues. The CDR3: CASGYLAGEGLETQYF. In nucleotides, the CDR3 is TGTGCTAGTGGCTATCTAGCGGGAGAAGGACTAGAGACCCAGTACTTC.

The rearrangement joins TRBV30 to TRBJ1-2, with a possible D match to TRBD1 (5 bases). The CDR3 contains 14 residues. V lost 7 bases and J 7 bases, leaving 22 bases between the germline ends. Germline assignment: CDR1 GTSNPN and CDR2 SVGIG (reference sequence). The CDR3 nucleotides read TGTGCCTTCCCCCCCCCTGGACACAGCTTTGGCTACACCTTC. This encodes CAFPPPGHSFGYTF.

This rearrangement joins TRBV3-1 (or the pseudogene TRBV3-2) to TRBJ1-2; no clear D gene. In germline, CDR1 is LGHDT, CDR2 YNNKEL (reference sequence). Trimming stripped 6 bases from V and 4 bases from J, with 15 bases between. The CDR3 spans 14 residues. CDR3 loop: CASSRGLQVYGYTF. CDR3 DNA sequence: TGTGCCAGCAGTCGAGGACTGCAAGTCTATGGCTACACCTTC.

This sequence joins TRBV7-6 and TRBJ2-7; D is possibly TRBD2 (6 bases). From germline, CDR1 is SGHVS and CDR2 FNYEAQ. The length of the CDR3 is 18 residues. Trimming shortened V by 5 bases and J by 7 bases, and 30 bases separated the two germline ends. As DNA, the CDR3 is TGTGCCAGCAGCCACCTGGCCGGGGACTCGCATTACCAGGGAGAGCAGTACTTC. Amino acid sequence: CASSHLAGDSHYQGEQYF.

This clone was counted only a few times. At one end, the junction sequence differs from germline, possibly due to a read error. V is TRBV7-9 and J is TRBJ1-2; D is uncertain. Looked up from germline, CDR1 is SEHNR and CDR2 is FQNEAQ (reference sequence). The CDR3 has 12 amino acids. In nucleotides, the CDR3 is TGTGCCAGCAGCTTTTCTAACGATGGCTACACCTTC. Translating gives CASSFSNDGYTF. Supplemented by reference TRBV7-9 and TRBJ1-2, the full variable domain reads DTGVSQNPRHKITKRGQNVTFRCDPISEHNRLYWYRQTLGQGPEFLTYFQNEAQLEKSRLLSDRFSAERPKGSFSTLEIQRTEQGDSAMYLCASSFSNDGYTFGSGTRLTVV.

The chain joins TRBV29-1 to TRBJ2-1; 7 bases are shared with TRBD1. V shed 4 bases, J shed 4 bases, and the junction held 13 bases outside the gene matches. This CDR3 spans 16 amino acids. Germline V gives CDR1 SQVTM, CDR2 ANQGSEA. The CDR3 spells CSVVTLKGGSYNEQFF. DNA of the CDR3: TGCAGCGTTGTGACGCTTAAAGGGGGCTCATACAATGAGCAGTTCTTC.

The CDR3 sequence: CASSQVSSNTEAFF. CDR3 DNA sequence: TGCGCCAGCAGCCAGGTCAGCTCGAACACTGAAGCTTTCTTT. J is TRBJ1-1 and V is TRBV5-1; D is ambiguous. The CDR3 spans 14 residues. CDR1 and CDR2 from the germline V gene are SGHRS and YFSETQ. V was trimmed by 4 bases and J by 1 base, leaving 11 bases between them.

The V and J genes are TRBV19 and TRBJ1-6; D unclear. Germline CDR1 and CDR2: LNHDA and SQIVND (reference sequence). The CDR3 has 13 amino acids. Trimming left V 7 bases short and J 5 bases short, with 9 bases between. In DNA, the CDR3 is TGTGCCAGTACTTGGGAGGATAATTCACCCCTCCACTTT. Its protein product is CASTWEDNSPLHF. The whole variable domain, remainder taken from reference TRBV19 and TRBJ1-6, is DGGITQSPKYLFRKEGQNVTLSCEQNLNHDAMYWYRQDPGQGLRLIYYSQIVNDFQKGDIAEGYSVSREKKESFPLTVTSAQKNPTAFYLCASTWEDNSPLHFGNGTRLTVT.

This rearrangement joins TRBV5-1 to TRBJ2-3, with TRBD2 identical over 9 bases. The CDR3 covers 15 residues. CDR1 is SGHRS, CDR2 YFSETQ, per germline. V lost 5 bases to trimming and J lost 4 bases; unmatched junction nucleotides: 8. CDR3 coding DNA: TGCGCCAGCAGAGCGGGACTAGCCAAGGCAGATACGCAGTATTTT. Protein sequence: CASRAGLAKADTQYF.

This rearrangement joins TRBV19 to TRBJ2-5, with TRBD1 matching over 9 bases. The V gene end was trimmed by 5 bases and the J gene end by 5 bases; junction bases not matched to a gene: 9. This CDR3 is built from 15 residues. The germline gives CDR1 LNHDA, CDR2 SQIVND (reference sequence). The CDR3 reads CASSSRDRERETQYF. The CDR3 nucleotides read TGTGCCAGTAGTTCCCGGGACAGGGAGAGGGAGACCCAGTACTTC.

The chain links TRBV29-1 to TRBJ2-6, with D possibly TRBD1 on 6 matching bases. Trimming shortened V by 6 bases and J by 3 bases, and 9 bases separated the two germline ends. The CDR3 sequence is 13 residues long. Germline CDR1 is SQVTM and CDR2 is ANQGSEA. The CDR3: CSVQGDGANVLTF. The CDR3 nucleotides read TGCAGCGTACAGGGCGATGGGGCCAACGTCCTGACTTTC.

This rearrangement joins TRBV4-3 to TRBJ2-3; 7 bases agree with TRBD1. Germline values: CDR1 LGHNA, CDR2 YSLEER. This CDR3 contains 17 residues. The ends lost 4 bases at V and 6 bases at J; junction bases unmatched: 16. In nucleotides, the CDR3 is TGCGCCAGCAGCCTCGAGACAGGGTGGGGTAGTGGGGATACGCAGTATTTT. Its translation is CASSLETGWGSGDTQYF.

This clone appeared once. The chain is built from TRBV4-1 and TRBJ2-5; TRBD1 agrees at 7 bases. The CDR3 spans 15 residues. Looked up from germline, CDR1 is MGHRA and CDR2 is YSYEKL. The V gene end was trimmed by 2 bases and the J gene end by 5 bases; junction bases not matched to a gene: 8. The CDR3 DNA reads TGCGCCAGCAGCCAACGGGACCTCAGGGGGGAGACCCAGTACTTC. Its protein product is CASSQRDLRGETQYF.

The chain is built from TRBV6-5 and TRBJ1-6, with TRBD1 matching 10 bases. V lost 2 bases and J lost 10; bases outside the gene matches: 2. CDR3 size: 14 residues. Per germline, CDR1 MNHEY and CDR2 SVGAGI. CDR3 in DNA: TGTGCCAGCAGTTACGGACAGGGGGACTCACCCCTCCACTTT. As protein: CASSYGQGDSPLHF.

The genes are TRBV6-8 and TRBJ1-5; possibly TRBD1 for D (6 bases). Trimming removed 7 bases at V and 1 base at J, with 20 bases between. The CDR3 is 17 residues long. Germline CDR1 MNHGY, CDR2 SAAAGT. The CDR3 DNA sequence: TGTGCCAGCAACCACAGGGAAGAGACGGGCAGCAATCAGCCCCAGCATTTT. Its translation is CASNHREETGSNQPQHF.

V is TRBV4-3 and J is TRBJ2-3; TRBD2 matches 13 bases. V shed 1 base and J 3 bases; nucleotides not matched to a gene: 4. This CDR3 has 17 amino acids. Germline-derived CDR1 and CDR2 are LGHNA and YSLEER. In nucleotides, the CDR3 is TGCGCCAGCAGCCAAGGGACTAGCGGGAGATCAACAGATACGCAGTATTTT. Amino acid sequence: CASSQGTSGRSTDTQYF.

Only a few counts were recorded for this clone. This chain's CDR3 is CASSDSPGQGGHEQFF. CDR3 in DNA: TGTGCCAGCAGTGACTCGCCAGGGCAGGGGGGCCATGAGCAGTTCTTC. The rearrangement uses TRBV6-4 and TRBJ2-1; perhaps TRBD1 as D (7 bases). Germline CDR1 is MRHNA and CDR2 is SNTAGT. The V and J ends lost 0 bases and 8 bases respectively, with 17 bases between them. The CDR3 is 16 residues long.

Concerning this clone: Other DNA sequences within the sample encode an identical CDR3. The DNA of the CDR3 is TGTGCCAGCAGTTTTTCGGGTAATTCACCCCTCCACTTT. Translating it yields CASSFSGNSPLHF. The chain recombines TRBV27 with TRBJ1-6, with D uncertain. Germline lookup yields CDR1 MNHEY and CDR2 SMNVEV (reference sequence). CDR3 size: 13 residues. Trimming took off 3 bases at V and 6 bases at J, with 6 bases between the two ends.

CDR3 nucleotides: TGTGCCAGCAGTCGCAGCCGACAGGGGGCGAACGAAAAACTGTTTTTT. It translates to CASSRSRQGANEKLFF. This chain joins TRBV27 and TRBJ1-4, with TRBD1 matching 10 bases. V lost 5 bases to trimming and J lost 8 bases; unmatched junction nucleotides: 11. The CDR3 extends over 16 amino acids. Germline V CDR1 and CDR2: MNHEY, SMNVEV (reference sequence).

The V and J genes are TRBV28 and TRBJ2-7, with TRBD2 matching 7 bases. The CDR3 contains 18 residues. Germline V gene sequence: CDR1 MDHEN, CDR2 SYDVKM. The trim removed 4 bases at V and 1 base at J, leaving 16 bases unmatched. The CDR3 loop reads CASSSLRLGTTISYEQYF. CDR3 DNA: TGTGCCAGCAGTTCCTTGAGGCTTGGGACTACAATATCCTACGAGCAGTACTTC. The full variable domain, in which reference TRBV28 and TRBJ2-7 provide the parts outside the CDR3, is DVKVTQSSRYLVKRTGEKVFLECVQDMDHENMFWYRQDPGLGLRLIYFSYDVKMKEKGDIPEGYSVSREKKERFSLILESASTNQTSMYLCASSSLRLGTTISYEQYFGPGTRLTVT.

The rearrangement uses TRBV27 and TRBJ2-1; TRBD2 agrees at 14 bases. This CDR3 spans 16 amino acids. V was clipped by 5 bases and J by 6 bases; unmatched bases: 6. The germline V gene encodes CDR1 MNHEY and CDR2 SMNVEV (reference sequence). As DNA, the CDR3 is TGTGCCAGCAGTAGGGGACTAGCGGGAGTGGGCAATGAGCAGTTCTTC. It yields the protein CASSRGLAGVGNEQFF.

The CDR3 DNA reads TGTGCCAGCAGCGTCTTAAACAATGAGCAGTTCTTC. It translates to CASSVLNNEQFF. The gene calls are TRBV3-1 (or the pseudogene TRBV3-2) and TRBJ2-1; D remains ambiguous. The germline V and J ends were trimmed by 5 bases and 5 bases, with 7 bases remaining between them. CDR3 size: 12 residues. Germline values: CDR1 LGHDT, CDR2 YNNKEL (reference sequence).

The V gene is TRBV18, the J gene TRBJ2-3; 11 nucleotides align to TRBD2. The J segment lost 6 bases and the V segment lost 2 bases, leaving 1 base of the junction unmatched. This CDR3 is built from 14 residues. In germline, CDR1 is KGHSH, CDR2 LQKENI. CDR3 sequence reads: CASSPASGGDTQYF. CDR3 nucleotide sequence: TGTGCCAGCTCACCAGCTAGCGGGGGGGATACGCAGTATTTT. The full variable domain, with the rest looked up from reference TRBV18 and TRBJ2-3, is NAGVMQNPRHLVRRRGQEARLRCSPMKGHSHVYWYRQLPEEGLKFMVYLQKENIIDESGMPKERFSAEFPKEGPSILRIQQVVRGDSAAYFCASSPASGGDTQYFGPGTRLTVL.

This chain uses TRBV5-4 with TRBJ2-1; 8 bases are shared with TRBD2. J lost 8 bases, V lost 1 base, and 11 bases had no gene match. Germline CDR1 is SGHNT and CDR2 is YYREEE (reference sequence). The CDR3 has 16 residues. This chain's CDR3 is CASSLSVREGLDEQFF. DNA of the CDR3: TGTGCCAGCAGCTTGTCTGTCCGGGAGGGCCTTGATGAGCAGTTCTTC.

In nucleotides, the CDR3 is TGTGCCAGCAGCCACCCCGGAACTAGCGGGAGGGCCGAGCAGTACTTC. As protein: CASSHPGTSGRAEQYF. V gene TRBV4-2 combines with J gene TRBJ2-7, with 13 bases aligning to TRBD2. This CDR3 region has 16 residues. Germline assignment: CDR1 LGHNA and CDR2 YNFKEQ. V shed 3 bases, J shed 6 bases, and the junction held 8 bases outside the gene matches.

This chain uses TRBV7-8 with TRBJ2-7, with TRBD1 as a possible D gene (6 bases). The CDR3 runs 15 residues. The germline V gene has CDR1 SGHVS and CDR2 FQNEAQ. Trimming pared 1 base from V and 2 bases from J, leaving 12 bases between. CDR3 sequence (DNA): TGTGCCAGCAGCTTAGTAGCAGGGGCAACCTACGAGCAGTACTTC. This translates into CASSLVAGATYEQYF.

Here the CDR3 DNA reads TGTGCCAGCAGCTCACAGGGAATTAATCAGCCCCAGCATTTT. Translation: CASSSQGINQPQHF. The chain is built from TRBV7-2 and TRBJ1-5; D possibly corresponds to TRBD1 (6 bases). CDR1 and CDR2 from the germline V gene are SGHTA and FQGNSA. V gave up 4 bases and J gave up 4 bases, with 11 bases separating them. The CDR3 has 14 residues.